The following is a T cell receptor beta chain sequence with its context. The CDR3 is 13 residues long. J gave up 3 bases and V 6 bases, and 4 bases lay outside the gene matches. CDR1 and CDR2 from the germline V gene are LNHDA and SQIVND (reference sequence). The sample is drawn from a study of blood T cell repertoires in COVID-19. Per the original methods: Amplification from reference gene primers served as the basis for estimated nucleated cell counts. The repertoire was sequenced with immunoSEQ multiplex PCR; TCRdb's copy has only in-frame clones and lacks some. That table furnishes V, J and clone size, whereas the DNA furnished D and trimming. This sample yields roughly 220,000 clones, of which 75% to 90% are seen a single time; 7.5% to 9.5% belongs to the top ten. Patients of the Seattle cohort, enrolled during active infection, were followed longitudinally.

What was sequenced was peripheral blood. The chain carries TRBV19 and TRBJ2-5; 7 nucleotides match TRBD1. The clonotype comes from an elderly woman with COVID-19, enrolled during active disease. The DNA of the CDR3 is TGTGCCAGTAGGGGGACAGCAAAAGAGACCCAGTACTTC. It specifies CASRGTAKETQYF.